These 4 T cell receptor beta chains originate from one sample sequenced in a study of T cell clonality in common variable immunodeficiency. The study's findings and limits: Common variable immunodeficiency TCR beta sequences reportedly had fewer deletions and N-nucleotide insertions.

The protocol was immunoSEQ multiplex PCR, while the TCRdb copy is restricted to in-frame clones and leaves out a portion. This sample comprises under 25,000 clones, none seen once only. No antigen has been assigned to these receptors. Material: peripheral blood mononuclear cells. These receptors were collected from a human donor with common variable immunodeficiency.

This clone has more than one count but fewer than ten. From the germline J gene comes the end of the CDR3, since the read stops 3 residues before it. The rearrangement uses TRBV19 and TRBJ2-5; TRBD2 aligns across 9 bases. The CDR3 has 15 residues. V was clipped by 0 bases and J by 3 bases; unmatched bases: 2. Germline V gene sequence: CDR1 LNHDA, CDR2 SQIVND (reference sequence). The CDR3 DNA, read in part, is TGTGCCAGTAGTATAGACAGACTAGCGGAAGAGACC. Its translation: CASSIDRLAEET. The full CDR3 protein reads CASSIDRLAEETQYF.

A word on this clone: The CDR3 is cut off 3 residues early in the read; its end comes from the germline J gene. The chain uses TRBV19 and TRBJ2-1; no reliable D call. The length of the CDR3 is 11 residues. With 3 bases removed from V and 6 bases from J, the gap between germline ends came to 3 bases. From germline, CDR1 is LNHDA and CDR2 SQIVND (reference sequence). The CDR3 is CASSIFNEQFF. The DNA read from the CDR3 is TGTGCCAGTAGTATCTTCAATGAG.

Comments on this clone: Read coverage stops 3 residues before the CDR3 terminus; the germline J gene supplies the remainder. V and J are TRBV20-1 and TRBJ2-1; D is uncertain. CDR3 length equals 12 residues. The ends were cut back, 1 base at V and 5 bases at J, with 6 bases in the middle. Per germline, CDR1 DFQATT and CDR2 SNEGSKA (reference sequence). The part of the CDR3 DNA that was read is TGCAGTGCTAGAGTGGCGGACAATGAG. It encodes CSARVADNE. The whole CDR3 region reads CSARVADNEQFF.

This clone was seen repeatedly, ten times or more. The read falls 3 residues short of the CDR3 end, and the missing part is taken from the germline J gene. The chain combines TRBV5-1 with TRBJ1-6; TRBD1 aligns across 7 bases. The V gene end was trimmed by 5 bases and the J gene end by 7 bases; junction bases not matched to a gene: 6. Germline-derived CDR1 and CDR2 are SGHRS and YFSETQ. CDR3 length: 14 residues. CDR3 DNA (partial): TGCGCCAGCAGGGGAGAGGGGGCAAATTCACCC. Encoded protein: CASRGEGANSP. The complete CDR3 protein is CASRGEGANSPLHF.